Listed here is a single TCR beta chain. V was shortened by 2 bases and J by 5 bases, with 15 bases between the two germline ends. CDR1 and CDR2 from the germline V gene are MGHRA and YSYEKL. The CDR3 loop spans 15 amino acids. The data originate from a study of blood T cell repertoires in COVID-19. Clones were read by immunoSEQ multiplex PCR, and TCRdb kept only the in-frame ones, dropping some. Altogether tens of thousands of clones are present, about nine tenths being singletons, with the ten largest covering approximately 11%. The chain recombines TRBV4-1 with TRBJ2-5; possibly TRBD2 for D (5 bases). The receptor was isolated from a man between 65 and 79 years old with active or convalescent COVID-19. Input material: peripheral blood. Here the CDR3 reads CASSQNLGAHETQYF. As DNA, the CDR3 is TGCGCCAGCAGCCAAAATTTGGGAGCTCATGAGACCCAGTACTTC.